This TCR beta chain derives from a study of CD8+CD57+ T cells in acquired aplastic anemia. This clonotype showed up many times. This CDR3 region has 12 residues. The germline gives CDR1 LNHDA, CDR2 SQIVND (reference sequence). V lost 5 bases and J lost 3, with 7 bases in between. Genomic DNA, the template, was used for profiling of the TCR beta VDJ and CDR3. TCRdb analysed the reads with MiXCR anew, one entry per CDR3 protein. This sample has more than 150,000 distinct CDR3 sequences, with around half found just once. Those patients picked for sequencing had displayed CD8+CD57+ cell expansion on flow cytometry.

The sample taken for sequencing was sorted CD4+, CD8+, or CD8+CD57+ T cells (not recorded which) from PBMCs. The origin of this receptor is a human donor with aplastic anemia. The V call is TRBV19, the J call TRBJ2-5, with no clear D. The CDR3 sequence: CASSDGKETQYF. CDR3 nucleotides: TGTGCCAGTAGTGACGGAAAAGAGACCCAGTACTTC.